This T cell receptor beta chain was sequenced for a study of graft-versus-host responses after intestinal transplantation. Whole-study findings and limits: After transplant, early declines in HvG clones were associated with peak levels of circulating GvH clones.

Per germline, CDR1 KGHSH and CDR2 LQKENI. With 4 bases removed from V and 2 bases from J, the gap between germline ends came to 13 bases. The CDR3 runs to 15 residues. As to this clone: The antigen remains unidentified.

Only in-frame clones appear in the TCRdb table, and some are missing; sequencing was by immunoSEQ multiplex PCR. The profile shows 85,000 to 110,000 clones, 93% of them singletons. The V gene is TRBV18, the J gene TRBJ2-3, with D possibly being TRBD2 (5 bases). Sequences were derived from unstimulated CD8+ T cells sorted from spleen or lymph node cells, sampled before intestinal transplant. The sequence came from a human donor who received an intestinal transplant. CDR3 bases: TGTGCCAGCTCACGCCCTGGACTCTCCACAGATACGCAGTATTTT. This gives the protein CASSRPGLSTDTQYF.